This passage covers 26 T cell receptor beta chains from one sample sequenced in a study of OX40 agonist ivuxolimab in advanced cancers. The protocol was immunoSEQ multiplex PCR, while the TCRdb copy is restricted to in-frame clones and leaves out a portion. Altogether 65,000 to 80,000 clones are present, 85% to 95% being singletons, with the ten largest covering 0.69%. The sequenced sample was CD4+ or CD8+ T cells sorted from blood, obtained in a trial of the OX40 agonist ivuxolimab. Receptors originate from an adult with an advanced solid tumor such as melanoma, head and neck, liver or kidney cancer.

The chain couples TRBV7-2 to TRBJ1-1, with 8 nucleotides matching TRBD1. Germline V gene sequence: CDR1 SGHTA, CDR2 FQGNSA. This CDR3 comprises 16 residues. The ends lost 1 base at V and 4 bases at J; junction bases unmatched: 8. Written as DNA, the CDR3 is TGTGCCAGCAGCTTAGTACAGGGGGTTTTTGGCACTGAAGCTTTCTTT. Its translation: CASSLVQGVFGTEAFF.

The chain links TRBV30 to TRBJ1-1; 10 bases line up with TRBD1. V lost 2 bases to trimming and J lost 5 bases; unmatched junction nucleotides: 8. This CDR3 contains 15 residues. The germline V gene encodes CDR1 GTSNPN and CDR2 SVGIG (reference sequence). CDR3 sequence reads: CAWSLAGTGVTEAFF. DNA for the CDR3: TGTGCCTGGAGTTTGGCAGGGACAGGGGTAACTGAAGCTTTCTTT. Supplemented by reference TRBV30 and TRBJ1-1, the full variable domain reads SQTIHQWPATLVQPVGSPLSLECTVEGTSNPNLYWYRQAAGRGLQLLFYSVGIGQISSEVPQNLSASRPQDRQFILSSKKLLLSDSGFYLCAWSLAGTGVTEAFFGQGTRLTVV.

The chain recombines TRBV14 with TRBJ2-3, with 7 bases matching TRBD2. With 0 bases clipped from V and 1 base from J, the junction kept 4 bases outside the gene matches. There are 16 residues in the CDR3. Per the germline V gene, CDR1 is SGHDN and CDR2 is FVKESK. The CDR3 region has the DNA TGTGCCAGCAGCCAAGATTCTGGGGGGGGCACAGATACGCAGTATTTT. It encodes CASSQDSGGGTDTQYF. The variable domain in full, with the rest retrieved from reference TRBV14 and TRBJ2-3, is EAGVTQFPSHSVIEKGQTVTLRCDPISGHDNLYWYRRVMGKEIKFLLHFVKESKQDESGMPNNRFLAERTGGTYSTLKVQPAELEDSGVYFCASSQDSGGGTDTQYFGPGTRLTVL.

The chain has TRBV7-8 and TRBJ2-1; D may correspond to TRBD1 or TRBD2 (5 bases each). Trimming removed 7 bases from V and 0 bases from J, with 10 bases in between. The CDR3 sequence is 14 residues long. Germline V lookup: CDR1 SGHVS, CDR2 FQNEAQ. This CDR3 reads CASNEGSSYNEQFF. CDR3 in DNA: TGTGCCAGCAACGAGGGGAGCTCCTACAATGAGCAGTTCTTC.

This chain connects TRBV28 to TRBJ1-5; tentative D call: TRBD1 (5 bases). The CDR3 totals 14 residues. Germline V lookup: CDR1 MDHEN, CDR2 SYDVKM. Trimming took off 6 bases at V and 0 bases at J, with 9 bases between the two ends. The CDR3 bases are TGTGCCAGCAGGGGACCTTATAGCAATCAGCCCCAGCATTTT. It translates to CASRGPYSNQPQHF.

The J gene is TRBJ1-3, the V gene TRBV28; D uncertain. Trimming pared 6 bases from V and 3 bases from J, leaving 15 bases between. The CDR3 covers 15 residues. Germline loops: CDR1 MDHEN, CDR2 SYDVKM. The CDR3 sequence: CASSPAGRFGNTIYF. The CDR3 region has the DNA TGTGCCAGCAGCCCGGCTGGGCGGTTTGGAAACACCATATATTTT.

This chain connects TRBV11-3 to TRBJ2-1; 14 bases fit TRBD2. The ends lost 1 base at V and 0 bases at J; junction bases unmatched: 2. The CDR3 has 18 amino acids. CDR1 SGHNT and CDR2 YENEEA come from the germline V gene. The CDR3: CASSLGLAGGSSYNEQFF. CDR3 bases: TGTGCCAGCAGCTTAGGACTAGCGGGGGGGAGCTCCTACAATGAGCAGTTCTTC.

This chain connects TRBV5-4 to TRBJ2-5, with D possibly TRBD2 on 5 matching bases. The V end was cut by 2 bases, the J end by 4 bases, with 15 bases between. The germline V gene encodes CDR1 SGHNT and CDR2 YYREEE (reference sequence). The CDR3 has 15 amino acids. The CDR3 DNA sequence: TGTGCCAGCAGCTTAGAGCGGTCGGTCGGAGAGACCCAGTACTTC. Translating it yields CASSLERSVGETQYF.

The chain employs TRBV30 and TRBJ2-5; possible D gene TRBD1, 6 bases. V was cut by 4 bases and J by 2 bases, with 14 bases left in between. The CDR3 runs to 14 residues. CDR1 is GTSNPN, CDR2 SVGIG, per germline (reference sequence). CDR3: CAWNGYRVQETQYF. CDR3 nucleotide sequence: TGTGCCTGGAATGGGTACAGGGTGCAAGAGACCCAGTACTTC.

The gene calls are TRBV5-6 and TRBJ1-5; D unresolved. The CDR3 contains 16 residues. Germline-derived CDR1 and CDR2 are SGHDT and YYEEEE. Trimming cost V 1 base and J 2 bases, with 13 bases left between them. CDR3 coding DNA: TGTGCCAGCAGCTTGATGCGCCTTGGGGGCAATCAGCCCCAGCATTTT. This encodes CASSLMRLGGNQPQHF.

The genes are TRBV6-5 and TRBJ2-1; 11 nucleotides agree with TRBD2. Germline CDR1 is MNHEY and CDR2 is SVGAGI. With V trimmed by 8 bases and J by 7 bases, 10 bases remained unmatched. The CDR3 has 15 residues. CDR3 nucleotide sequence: TGTGCCAGCGGTATGGTAGCGGGAGGGTGGAATGAGCAGTTCTTC. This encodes CASGMVAGGWNEQFF.

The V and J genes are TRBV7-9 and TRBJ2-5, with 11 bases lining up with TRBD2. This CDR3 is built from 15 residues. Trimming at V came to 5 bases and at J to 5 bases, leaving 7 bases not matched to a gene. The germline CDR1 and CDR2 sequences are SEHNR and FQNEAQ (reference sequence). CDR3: CASSRSGGAGETQYF. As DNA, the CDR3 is TGTGCCAGCAGCCGTAGCGGGGGGGCTGGTGAGACCCAGTACTTC.

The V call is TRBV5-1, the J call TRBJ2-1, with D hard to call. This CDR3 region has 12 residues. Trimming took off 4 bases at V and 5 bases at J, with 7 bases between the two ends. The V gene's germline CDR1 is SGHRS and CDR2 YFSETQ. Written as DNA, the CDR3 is TGCGCCAGCAGCGCCCAAGACAATGAGCAGTTCTTC. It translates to CASSAQDNEQFF.

CDR3 nucleotide sequence: TGTGCCAGCAGCTTATCTCTCAGGGGGCTGTCCGACGAGCAGTACTTC. It translates to CASSLSLRGLSDEQYF. The chain carries TRBV7-8 and TRBJ2-7; 8 nucleotides line up with TRBD1. CDR3 length: 16 amino acids. After removal of 2 bases from V and 5 bases from J, the junction contained 11 bases not matched to a gene. Germline values: CDR1 SGHVS, CDR2 FQNEAQ.

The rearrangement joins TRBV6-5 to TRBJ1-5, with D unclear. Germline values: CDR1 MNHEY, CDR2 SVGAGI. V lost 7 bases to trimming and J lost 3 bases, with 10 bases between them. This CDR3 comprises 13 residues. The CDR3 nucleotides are TGTGCCAGCAATGGCCCACACAATCAGCCCCAGCATTTT. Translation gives CASNGPHNQPQHF.

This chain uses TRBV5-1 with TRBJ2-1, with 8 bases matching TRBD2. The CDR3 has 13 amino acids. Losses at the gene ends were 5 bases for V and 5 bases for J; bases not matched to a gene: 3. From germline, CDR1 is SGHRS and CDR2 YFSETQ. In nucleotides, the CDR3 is TGCGCCAGCAGTAGCGGGACCGACAATGAGCAGTTCTTC. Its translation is CASSSGTDNEQFF.

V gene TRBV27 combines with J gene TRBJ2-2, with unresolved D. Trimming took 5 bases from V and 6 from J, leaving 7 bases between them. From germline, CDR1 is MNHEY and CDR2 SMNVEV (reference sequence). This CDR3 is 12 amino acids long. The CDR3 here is CASSIQAGELFF. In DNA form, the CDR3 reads TGTGCCAGCAGTATACAAGCCGGGGAGCTGTTTTTT.

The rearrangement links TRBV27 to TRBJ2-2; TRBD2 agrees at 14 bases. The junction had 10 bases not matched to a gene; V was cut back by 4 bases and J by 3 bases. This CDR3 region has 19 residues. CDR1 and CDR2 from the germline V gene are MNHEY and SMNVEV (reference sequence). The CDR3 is CASSSHRLAGGPYTGELFF. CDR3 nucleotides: TGTGCCAGCAGTTCACACAGACTAGCGGGAGGGCCTTACACCGGGGAGCTGTTTTTT.

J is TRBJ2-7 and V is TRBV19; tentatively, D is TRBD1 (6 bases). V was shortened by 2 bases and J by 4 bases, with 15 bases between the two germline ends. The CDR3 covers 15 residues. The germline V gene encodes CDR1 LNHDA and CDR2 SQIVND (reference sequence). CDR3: CASSIQGRPLYEQYF. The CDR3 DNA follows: TGTGCCAGTAGTATACAGGGGCGTCCACTTTACGAGCAGTACTTC.

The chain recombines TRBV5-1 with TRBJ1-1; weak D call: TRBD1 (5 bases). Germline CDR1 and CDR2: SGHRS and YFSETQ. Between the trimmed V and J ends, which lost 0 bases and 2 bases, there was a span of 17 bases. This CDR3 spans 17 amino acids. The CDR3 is CASSLGPTVGGNTEAFF. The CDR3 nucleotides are TGCGCCAGCAGCTTGGGCCCTACCGTGGGGGGAAACACTGAAGCTTTCTTT.

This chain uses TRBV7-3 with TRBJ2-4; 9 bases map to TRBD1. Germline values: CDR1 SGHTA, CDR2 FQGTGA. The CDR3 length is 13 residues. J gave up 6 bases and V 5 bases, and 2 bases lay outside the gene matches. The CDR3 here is CASSAGQGNIQYF. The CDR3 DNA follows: TGTGCCAGCAGCGCGGGACAGGGAAACATTCAGTACTTC.

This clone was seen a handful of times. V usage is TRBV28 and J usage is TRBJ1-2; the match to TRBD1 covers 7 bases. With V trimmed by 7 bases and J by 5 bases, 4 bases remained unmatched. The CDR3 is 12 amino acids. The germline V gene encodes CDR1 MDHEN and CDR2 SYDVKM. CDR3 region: CASTTGDYGYTF. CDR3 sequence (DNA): TGTGCCAGCACCACAGGGGATTATGGCTACACCTTC.

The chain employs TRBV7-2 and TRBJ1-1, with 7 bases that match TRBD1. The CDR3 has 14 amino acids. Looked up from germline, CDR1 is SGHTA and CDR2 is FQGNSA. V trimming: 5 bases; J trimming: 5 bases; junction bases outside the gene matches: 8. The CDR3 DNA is TGTGCCAGCAGCCCCTCCAGGGGGGTGACTGAAGCTTTCTTT. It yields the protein CASSPSRGVTEAFF. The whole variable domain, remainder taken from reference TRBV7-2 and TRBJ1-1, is GAGVSQSPSNKVTEKGKDVELRCDPISGHTALYWYRQSLGQGLEFLIYFQGNSAPDKSGLPSDRFSAERTGGSVSTLTIQRTQQEDSAVYLCASSPSRGVTEAFFGQGTRLTVV.

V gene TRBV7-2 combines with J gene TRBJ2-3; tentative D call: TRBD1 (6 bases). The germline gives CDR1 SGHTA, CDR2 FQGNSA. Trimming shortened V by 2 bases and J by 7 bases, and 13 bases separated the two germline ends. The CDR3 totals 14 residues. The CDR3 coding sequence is TGTGCCAGCAGCTTACTCAGGGGCGCGAATACGCAGTATTTT. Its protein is CASSLLRGANTQYF.

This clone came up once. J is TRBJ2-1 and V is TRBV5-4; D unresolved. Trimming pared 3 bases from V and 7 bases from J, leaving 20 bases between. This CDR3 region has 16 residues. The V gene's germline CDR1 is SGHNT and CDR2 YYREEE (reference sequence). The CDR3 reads CASSSTPRSARNEQFF. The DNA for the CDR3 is TGTGCCAGCAGCTCCACCCCTAGATCGGCCAGGAATGAGCAGTTCTTC.

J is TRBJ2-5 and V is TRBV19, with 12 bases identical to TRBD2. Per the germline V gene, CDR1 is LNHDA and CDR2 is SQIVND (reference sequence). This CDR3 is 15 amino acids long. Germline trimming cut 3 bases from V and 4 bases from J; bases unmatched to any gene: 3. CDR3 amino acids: CASSIGLAGTETQYF. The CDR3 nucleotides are TGTGCCAGTAGTATCGGACTAGCGGGAACAGAGACCCAGTACTTC.